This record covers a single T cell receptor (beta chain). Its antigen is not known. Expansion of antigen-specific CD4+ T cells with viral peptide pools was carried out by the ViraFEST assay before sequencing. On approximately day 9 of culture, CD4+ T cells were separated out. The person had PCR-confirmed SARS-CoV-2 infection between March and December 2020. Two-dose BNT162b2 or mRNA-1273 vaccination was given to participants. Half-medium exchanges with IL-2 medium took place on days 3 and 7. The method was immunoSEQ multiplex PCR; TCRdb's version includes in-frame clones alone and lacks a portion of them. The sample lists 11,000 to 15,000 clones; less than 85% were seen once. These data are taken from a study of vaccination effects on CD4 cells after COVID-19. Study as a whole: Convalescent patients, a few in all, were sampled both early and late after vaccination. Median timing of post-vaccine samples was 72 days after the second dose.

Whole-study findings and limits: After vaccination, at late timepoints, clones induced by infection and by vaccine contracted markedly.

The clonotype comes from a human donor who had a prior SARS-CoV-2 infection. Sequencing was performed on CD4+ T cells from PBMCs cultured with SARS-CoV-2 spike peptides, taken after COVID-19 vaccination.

CDR3 residues: CASSRGLVAETQYF. The CDR3 nucleotides read TGTGCCAGCAGCCGGGGACTGGTCGCGGAGACCCAGTACTTC. The chain carries TRBV14 and TRBJ2-5; D may be TRBD2 (6 bases). The CDR3 covers 14 residues. Germline-derived CDR1 and CDR2 are SGHDN and FVKESK. V was cut by 4 bases and J by 5 bases, with 14 bases left in between.